What follows are 27 T cell receptor beta chains derived from one specimen sequenced in a study of T cell responses to AZD1222 COVID-19 vaccine. Using immunoSEQ multiplex PCR, the repertoire was profiled, and TCRdb retains in-frame clones only, with some absent. The sample holds 25,000 to 35,000 clones, over 75% seen once. Sequences were derived from peripheral blood, sampled on day 0 of AZD1222 vaccination. Receptors originate from an adult in good health.

In this sample, this clone turned up a few times. This sequence joins TRBV11-2 and TRBJ1-2, with D tentatively TRBD1 (6 bases). Germline lookup yields CDR1 SGHAT and CDR2 FQNNGV. The CDR3 consists of 15 residues. Trimming shortened V by 5 bases and J by 4 bases, and 17 bases separated the two germline ends. CDR3 protein: CASSATPTGSYGYTF. For the CDR3, the DNA is TGTGCCAGCAGCGCAACACCCACAGGGAGCTATGGCTACACCTTC.

V and J are TRBV20-1 and TRBJ2-3, with 8 bases that match TRBD2. Per germline, CDR1 DFQATT and CDR2 SNEGSKA (reference sequence). The CDR3 consists of 15 residues. The J segment lost 3 bases and the V segment lost 3 bases, leaving 8 bases of the junction unmatched. CDR3 nucleotides: TGCAGTGCTAGTGCTCGGGGGGGCCCGACAGATACGCAGTATTTT. Protein product: CSASARGGPTDTQYF.

V usage is TRBV15 and J usage is TRBJ1-6, with D perhaps TRBD1 (5 bases). This CDR3 spans 16 amino acids. V lost 0 bases to trimming and J lost 6 bases, with 12 bases between them. CDR1 and CDR2 from the germline V gene are LNHNV and YYDKDF (reference sequence). CDR3: CATSRDRGRSNSPLHF. In DNA form, the CDR3 reads TGTGCCACCAGCAGAGATCGGGGACGGAGTAATTCACCCCTCCACTTT.

The chain employs TRBV12-3 or TRBV12-4 and TRBJ1-6; D is uncertain. Between the trimmed V and J ends, which lost 6 bases and 7 bases, there was a span of 10 bases. This CDR3 comprises 13 residues. As DNA, the CDR3 is TGTGCCAGCAGACTAAGCCAGAATTCACCCCTCCACTTT. Translation: CASRLSQNSPLHF.

The chain combines TRBV7-8 with TRBJ1-6, with D possibly being TRBD1 (6 bases). The CDR3 loop spans 18 amino acids. Trimming removed 7 bases at V and 2 bases at J, with 21 bases between. Germline CDR1 SGHVS, CDR2 FQNEAQ. The DNA of the CDR3 is TGTGCCAGCACCATTTTAGGGGGGGGGCAAACCTATAATTCACCCCTCCACTTT. This gives the protein CASTILGGGQTYNSPLHF.

The chain uses TRBV7-6 and TRBJ1-3; no clear D. The length of the CDR3 is 17 residues. Deletions cut 2 bases from V and 0 bases from J, with 14 bases between. Germline lookup yields CDR1 SGHVS and CDR2 FNYEAQ. The DNA of the CDR3 is TGTGCCAGCAGCTTACTGACGCAGCCGAGCTCTGGAAACACCATATATTTT. Its protein product is CASSLLTQPSSGNTIYF.

The genes are TRBV9 and TRBJ2-3, with 9 bases aligning to TRBD1. The CDR3 has 15 residues. The ends lost 0 bases at V and 3 bases at J; junction bases unmatched: 2. The germline V gene encodes CDR1 SGDLS and CDR2 YYNGEE. CDR3 DNA: TGTGCCAGCAGCGTAGGGACAGGGGAGACAGATACGCAGTATTTT. Its translation: CASSVGTGETDTQYF.

This clone was seen a handful of times. This sequence joins TRBV4-1 and TRBJ1-2; D is ambiguous. CDR1 and CDR2 (germline): MGHRA, YSYEKL. V shed 0 bases and J shed 8 bases, with 10 bases lying between them. The CDR3 covers 13 residues. The CDR3, as DNA: TGCGCCAGCAGCCAAGATAGATCGGGGGGCTACACCTTC. Translated: CASSQDRSGGYTF.

The rearrangement links TRBV6-5 to TRBJ2-3, with D unclear. The CDR3 spans 13 residues. CDR1 MNHEY and CDR2 SVGAGI come from the germline V gene. The V end lost 6 bases, the J end lost 0 bases, and 7 bases lay between the germline ends. The CDR3 DNA reads as TGTGCCAGCAGGATATCTAGCACAGATACGCAGTATTTT. Amino acids: CASRISSTDTQYF.

The chain is built from TRBV4-1 and TRBJ1-1, with 9 bases identical to TRBD1. This CDR3 comprises 16 residues. CDR1 and CDR2 (germline): MGHRA, YSYEKL. The junction had 7 bases not matched to a gene; V was cut back by 4 bases and J by 1 base. Written as DNA, the CDR3 is TGCGCCAGCAGCCTCCGGGACAGGGAGAGGAACACTGAAGCTTTCTTT. Protein product: CASSLRDRERNTEAFF.

The CDR3 here is CASSVGLAETQYF. The CDR3 nucleotides read TGTGCCAGCAGCGTCGGACTCGCAGAGACCCAGTACTTC. The rearrangement uses TRBV9 and TRBJ2-5, with D possibly being TRBD2 (5 bases). Deletions cut 2 bases from V and 4 bases from J, with 9 bases between. Looked up from germline, CDR1 is SGDLS and CDR2 is YYNGEE. This CDR3 spans 13 amino acids.

This clone appeared once. The V and J genes are TRBV7-8 and TRBJ2-1, with D hard to call. Trimming shortened V by 2 bases and J by 1 base, and 9 bases separated the two germline ends. The CDR3 totals 15 residues. Germline CDR1 SGHVS, CDR2 FQNEAQ. CDR3 sequence: CASSLSGGSYNEQFF. CDR3 coding DNA: TGTGCCAGCAGCTTATCCGGTGGGTCCTACAATGAGCAGTTCTTC.

The chain combines TRBV20-1 with TRBJ2-2; D is uncertain. Trimming left V 3 bases short and J 0 bases short, with 8 bases between. CDR3 length: 14 residues. Germline V gene data show CDR1 as DFQATT and CDR2 as SNEGSKA (reference sequence). CDR3 protein: CSASTLANTGELFF. Written as DNA, the CDR3 is TGCAGTGCTAGTACCCTTGCGAACACCGGGGAGCTGTTTTTT.

This chain joins TRBV19 and TRBJ1-3; no firm D call. Germline V lookup: CDR1 LNHDA, CDR2 SQIVND (reference sequence). The CDR3 loop spans 14 amino acids. V was trimmed by 7 bases and J by 1 base, leaving 11 bases between them. DNA for the CDR3: TGTGCCAGTAATTCAGCTGGGTCTGGAAACACCATATATTTT. It specifies CASNSAGSGNTIYF.

The gene calls are TRBV2 and TRBJ1-2, with D unclear. The CDR3 contains 13 residues. Between the trimmed V and J ends, which lost 3 bases and 3 bases, there was a span of 8 bases. Germline V lookup: CDR1 SNHLY, CDR2 FYNNEI. CDR3 nucleotides: TGTGCCAGCAGTGAGGGGAATGACTATGGCTACACCTTC. Translated, it gives CASSEGNDYGYTF.

This clone has more than one count but fewer than ten. The chain is built from TRBV2 and TRBJ1-5; 9 nucleotides align to TRBD1. CDR1 and CDR2 from the germline V gene are SNHLY and FYNNEI. With V trimmed by 7 bases and J by 1 base, 5 bases remained unmatched. The CDR3 covers 15 residues. The CDR3 bases are TGTGCCAGCAAGCGGACAGGGGCAAGCAATCAGCCCCAGCATTTT. Residues: CASKRTGASNQPQHF. The variable domain in full, completed from reference TRBV2 and TRBJ1-5, reads EPEVTQTPSHQVTQMGQEVILRCVPISNHLYFYWYRQILGQKVEFLVSFYNNEISEKSEIFDDQFSVERPDGSNFTLKIRSTKLEDSAMYFCASKRTGASNQPQHFGDGTRLSIL.

The rearrangement joins TRBV11-2 to TRBJ2-1; D call uncertain. Between the trimmed V and J ends, which lost 1 base and 5 bases, there was a span of 9 bases. The CDR3 length is 14 residues. CDR1 SGHAT and CDR2 FQNNGV come from the germline V gene. CDR3 region: CASSLVPLNNEQFF. The CDR3 coding sequence is TGTGCCAGCAGCTTAGTTCCCTTGAACAATGAGCAGTTCTTC.

Remarks on this clone: The CDR3 ends on some other residue instead of the conserved phenylalanine or tryptophan, so this is likely a read error. The limits of the CDR3 on the DNA are not certain, so only TCRdb's listed CDR3 is given. This chain connects TRBV3-1 (or the pseudogene TRBV3-2) to TRBJ2-7; TRBD2 reflects the table's D call only, with no check against the DNA. The CDR3 adds up to 8 amino acids, both ends counted. Germline V gene sequence: CDR1 LGHDT, CDR2 YNNKEL (reference sequence). CDR3: CASSQRAR.

The chain recombines TRBV7-9 with TRBJ2-7; 8 nucleotides agree with TRBD2. The V gene end was trimmed by 5 bases and the J gene end by 5 bases; junction bases not matched to a gene: 5. The germline V gene has CDR1 SEHNR and CDR2 FQNEAQ (reference sequence). The length of the CDR3 is 13 residues. The CDR3 loop is CASSLGTSDEQYV. The DNA for the CDR3 is TGTGCCAGCAGCCTCGGGACTAGTGACGAGCAGTACGTC.

This chain links TRBV24-1 with TRBJ2-2; 7 bases agree with TRBD1. CDR3 length: 16 residues. From germline, CDR1 is KGHDR and CDR2 SFDVKD. Unmatched junction bases numbered 5, after V lost 2 bases and J lost 3 bases. The CDR3 protein is CATSDWGQSYTGELFF. The CDR3 DNA reads TGTGCCACCAGTGATTGGGGACAGTCCTACACCGGGGAGCTGTTTTTT.

This chain joins TRBV25-1 and TRBJ2-1; D not certain. CDR3 length: 11 amino acids. CDR1 and CDR2 (germline): MGHDK, SYGVNS. Trimming removed 4 bases at V and 9 bases at J, with 7 bases between. CDR3 nucleotides: TGTGCCAGCAGTGCCGTGGTTGAGCAGTTCTTC. This gives the protein CASSAVVEQFF.

The rearrangement links TRBV25-1 to TRBJ1-4; 7 positions agree with TRBD1. Germline CDR1 MGHDK, CDR2 SYGVNS. The J segment lost 0 bases and the V segment lost 5 bases, leaving 6 bases of the junction unmatched. The CDR3 covers 16 residues. The CDR3 spells CASSYPRGATNEKLFF. As DNA, the CDR3 is TGTGCCAGCAGTTACCCCAGGGGGGCAACTAATGAAAAACTGTTTTTT.

The CDR3 loop reads CASRGQGGYNEQFF. In nucleotides, the CDR3 is TGTGCCAGCAGGGGACAGGGTGGTTACAATGAGCAGTTCTTC. The chain joins TRBV2 to TRBJ2-1; 9 bases line up with TRBD1. The junction had 4 bases not matched to a gene; V was cut back by 6 bases and J by 4 bases. CDR3 length equals 14 residues. Germline V lookup: CDR1 SNHLY, CDR2 FYNNEI. The full variable domain, in which reference TRBV2 and TRBJ2-1 provide the parts outside the CDR3, is EPEVTQTPSHQVTQMGQEVILRCVPISNHLYFYWYRQILGQKVEFLVSFYNNEISEKSEIFDDQFSVERPDGSNFTLKIRSTKLEDSAMYFCASRGQGGYNEQFFGPGTRLTVL.

The V and J genes are TRBV29-1 and TRBJ2-3, with D possibly being TRBD1 (5 bases). The V end was cut by 6 bases, the J end by 0 bases, with 10 bases between. Germline V CDR1 and CDR2: SQVTM, ANQGSEA. The CDR3 length is 13 residues. Here the CDR3 DNA reads TGCAGCGTCACGACAGAGAGCACAGATACGCAGTATTTT. Residues: CSVTTESTDTQYF.

The chain joins TRBV7-6 to TRBJ2-3, with D maybe TRBD2 (6 bases). V dropped 5 bases and J dropped 4 bases, with 16 bases sitting between them. Germline V CDR1 and CDR2: SGHVS, FNYEAQ. CDR3 length equals 15 residues. The CDR3 coding sequence is TGTGCCAGCAGCCCCCGGGTAGGCGGGGCAGATACGCAGTATTTT. Translation gives CASSPRVGGADTQYF.

This clone appeared once. J is TRBJ2-5 and V is TRBV10-3, with TRBD2 matching over 8 bases. This CDR3 contains 13 residues. CDR1 is ENHRY and CDR2 is SYGVKD in the germline V gene. V lost 7 bases, J lost 1 base, and 2 bases stayed unmatched. The CDR3 DNA reads as TGTGCCATCAAGCGGGGGCTCCAAGAGACCCAGTACTTC. Translating it yields CAIKRGLQETQYF.

The chain employs TRBV7-8 and TRBJ1-5; 8 nucleotides match TRBD1. V shed 3 bases, J shed 4 bases, and the junction held 11 bases outside the gene matches. The V gene's germline CDR1 is SGHVS and CDR2 FQNEAQ. The CDR3 has 17 amino acids. CDR3 loop: CASSFWEWTGMNQPQHF. As DNA, the CDR3 is TGTGCCAGCAGCTTCTGGGAGTGGACAGGGATGAATCAGCCCCAGCATTTT.